Described below is a single T cell receptor (beta chain) sequence and its context. The participants were between about 18 and 90 years old and came from some 25 US areas. These data originate in a study of blood T cell repertoires in COVID-19. Study-wide background: From T cells, B-cell-depleted T cells, or PBMCs came the material, which was cDNA or gDNA.

Trimming took off 5 bases at V and 0 bases at J, with 22 bases between the two ends. The CDR3 consists of 20 residues. Germline loops: CDR1 KGHDR, CDR2 SFDVKD. Only in-frame clones appear in the TCRdb table, and some are missing; sequencing was by immunoSEQ multiplex PCR. The sample gives about 250,000 clones, roughly 87% of which show up once; approximately 2.8% is in the top ten. This TCR was sampled from a woman in her thirties with acute COVID-19. The rearrangement uses TRBV24-1 and TRBJ1-6; tentative D call: TRBD1 (6 bases). The sequenced material came from PBMCs or T cells enriched from blood (not recorded which). CDR3 in amino acids: CATSAESGGQWRSYNSPLHF. Here the CDR3 DNA reads TGTGCCACCAGTGCCGAGTCGGGGGGCCAGTGGCGCTCCTATAATTCACCCCTCCACTTT.